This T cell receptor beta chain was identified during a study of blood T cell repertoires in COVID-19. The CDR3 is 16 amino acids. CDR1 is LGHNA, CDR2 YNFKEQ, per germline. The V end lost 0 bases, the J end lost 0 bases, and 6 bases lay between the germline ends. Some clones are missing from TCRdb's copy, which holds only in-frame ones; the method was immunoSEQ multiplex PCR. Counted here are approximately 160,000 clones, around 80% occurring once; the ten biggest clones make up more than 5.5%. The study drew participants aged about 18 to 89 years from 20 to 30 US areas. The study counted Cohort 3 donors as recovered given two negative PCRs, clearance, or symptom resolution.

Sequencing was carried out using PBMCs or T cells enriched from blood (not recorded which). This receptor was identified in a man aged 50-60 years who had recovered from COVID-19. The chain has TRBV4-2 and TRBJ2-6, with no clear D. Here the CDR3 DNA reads TGTGCCAGCAGCCAAGAAGCCACCTCTGGGGCCAACGTCCTGACTTTC. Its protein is CASSQEATSGANVLTF.